This T cell receptor beta chain was identified in a study of Ad26.COV2.S vaccination and SARS-CoV-2 variants. In this sample, this clone turned up a few times. The target antigen is unknown. CDR1 is SGHVS and CDR2 is FQNEAQ in the germline V gene. The CDR3 totals 16 residues. Trimming stripped 5 bases from V and 4 bases from J, with 19 bases between. Findings and limits, study-wide: While placebo recipients had lower spike-specific TCR breadth, vaccine recipients had more.

The treatment is: 15 to 20 received Ad26.COV2.S at low or high dose, single or two shots; 5 received placebo; per-sample allocation not given. After the first vaccine or placebo injection, samples were drawn on day 63. As its vector, the vaccine had Ad26, which expressed Wuhan-strain SARS-CoV-2 spike. Libraries were prepared by immunoSEQ multiplex PCR; TCRdb keeps only in-frame clonotypes and omits some of them. The sample yields more than 300,000 clones, about 82% seen once. V usage is TRBV7-8 and J usage is TRBJ2-3; perhaps TRBD2 as D (6 bases). This specimen consisted of peripheral blood, obtained in a trial of Ad26.COV2.S vaccine versus placebo. The clonotype originates from a person aged 18-65 years who received the Ad26.COV2.S COVID-19 vaccine or a placebo. The CDR3 here is CASSQQTGSRADTQYF. As DNA, the CDR3 is TGTGCCAGCAGCCAACAGACCGGGAGTAGGGCAGATACGCAGTATTTT.